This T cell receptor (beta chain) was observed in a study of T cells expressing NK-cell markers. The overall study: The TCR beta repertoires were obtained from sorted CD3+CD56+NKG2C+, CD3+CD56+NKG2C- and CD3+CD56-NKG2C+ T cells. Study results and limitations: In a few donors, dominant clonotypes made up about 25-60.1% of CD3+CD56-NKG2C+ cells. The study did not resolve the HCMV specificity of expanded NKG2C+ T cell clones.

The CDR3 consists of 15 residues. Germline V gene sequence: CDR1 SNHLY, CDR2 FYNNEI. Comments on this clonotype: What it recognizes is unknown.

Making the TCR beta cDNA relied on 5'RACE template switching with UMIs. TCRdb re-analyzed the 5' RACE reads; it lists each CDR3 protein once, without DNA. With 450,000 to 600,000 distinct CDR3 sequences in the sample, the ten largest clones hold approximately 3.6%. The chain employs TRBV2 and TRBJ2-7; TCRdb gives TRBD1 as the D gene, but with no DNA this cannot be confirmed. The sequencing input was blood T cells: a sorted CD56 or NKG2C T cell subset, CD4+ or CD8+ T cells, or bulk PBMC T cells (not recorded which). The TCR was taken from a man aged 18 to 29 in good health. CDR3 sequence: CASYGGPAGRYEQYF.